This T cell receptor beta chain emerged from a study of spatial heterogeneity in lung cancer. V was pared by 6 bases and J by 0 bases, with 8 bases between. This CDR3 is 12 amino acids long. The germline gives CDR1 DFQATT, CDR2 SNEGSKA (reference sequence). This clonotype came up many times. Documented time point: sample taken at primary tumor resection. Material for sequencing was whole RNA from tumor, nontumor lung or frozen PBMC, left unsorted. TCRdb processed the 5' RACE reads anew with MiXCR; each CDR3 protein has one entry. The sample has about 14,000 distinct CDR3 sequences, roughly 9.1% seen once.

The sample consisted of PBMCs, taken at surgery. The clonotype originates from a male donor with early-stage non-small cell lung cancer. The rearrangement links TRBV20-1 to TRBJ2-5; tentative D call: TRBD2 (6 bases). DNA for the CDR3: TGCAGTGCGCGGGACTACCAAGAGACCCAGTACTTC. As protein: CSARDYQETQYF.